Listed below are T cell receptor beta chains from one sample, sequenced in a study of untreated major depressive disorder. TCRdb keeps only in-frame clones here, not all; method: immunoSEQ multiplex PCR. The sample shows under 25,000 clones, 92% of them seen only once. Sequencing was done on a sample of CD4+ T cells from PBMCs. Source of these receptors: a woman between 40 and 55 years old with major depressive disorder. CDR3s include the opening cysteine and the closing phenylalanine or tryptophan. D genes are given only for firm matches. Rows may omit the clone size; those that give it use once, few, many or a size class.

cdr3_nt,cdr3_aa,d_call,clone_size,v_call,j_call
TGTGCCAGCAGCTTAGGAGTACGCCCAGATACGCAGTATTTT,CASSLGVRPDTQYF,NA,NA,TRBV5-6,TRBJ2-3
TGTGCCAGCTCACCTTCCGATGAAAAACTGTTTTTT,CASSPSDEKLFF,NA,NA,TRBV18,TRBJ1-4
TGCGCCAGCAGCCAAGTGGACCCTAGGGAGACCCAGTACTTC,CASSQVDPRETQYF,NA,NA,TRBV4-1,TRBJ2-5
TGTGCCAGCAGTGGGCGGGACAGGGGGAATTCACCCCTCCACTTT,CASSGRDRGNSPLHF,TRBD1,NA,TRBV6-6,TRBJ1-6
TGTGCCAGCAGCTTGACGGCGGGGCGACGTGGGGAGCTGTTTTTT,CASSLTAGRRGELFF,NA,NA,TRBV5-4,TRBJ2-2
TGTGCCAGCAGCTTAGAGGTAATCTACAATGAGCAGTTCTTC,CASSLEVIYNEQFF,NA,NA,TRBV7-9,TRBJ2-1
TGTGCCAGCAGTACAATAGGAGTGGGGAGTGAAAAACTGTTTTTT,CASSTIGVGSEKLFF,NA,once,TRBV27,TRBJ1-4
TGTGCCAGCAGCATCACGAGATACGAGCAGTACTTC,CASSITRYEQYF,NA,NA,TRBV7-9,TRBJ2-7
TGTGCCAGTGGCACGACGGGGGGAGTAAATGAGCAGTTCTTC,CASGTTGGVNEQFF,TRBD2,NA,TRBV5-4,TRBJ2-1
TGTGCCAGCAGTGCATTCGGGGGGGACACTGAAGCTTTCTTT,CASSAFGGDTEAFF,NA,NA,TRBV6-5,TRBJ1-1
TGTGCCAGCAGTTTAGACACAGGGGCTGGGTATGGCTACACCTTC,CASSLDTGAGYGYTF,TRBD1,NA,TRBV7-3,TRBJ1-2
TGTGCCAGCAGTTTTTCAAGAGGCTATGGCTACACCTTC,CASSFSRGYGYTF,NA,NA,TRBV6-5,TRBJ1-2
TGTGCCAGTAGTAGACGGGGGGGATGGAACACCGGGGAGCTGTTTTTT,CASSRRGGWNTGELFF,TRBD2,NA,TRBV19,TRBJ2-2
TGTGCCAGCTCACCATTCGCCGGGACAGGGGAGCCCCAGCATTTT,CASSPFAGTGEPQHF,TRBD1,NA,TRBV18,TRBJ1-5
TGTGCCAGCTCACCAGCAACTCCGGGGGCGCACTATGGCTACACCTTC,CASSPATPGAHYGYTF,NA,NA,TRBV18,TRBJ1-2
TGTGCCAGCTCATACGAGATCTCTGGAAACACCATATATTTT,CASSYEISGNTIYF,NA,NA,TRBV18,TRBJ1-3
TGCGCCAGCAGCTTACACACAGGGGACTATGGCTACACCTTC,CASSLHTGDYGYTF,TRBD1,NA,TRBV5-1,TRBJ1-2
TGTGCCAGCAGCTTAGCGAAGGACAGGTTCTACGAGCAGTACTTC,CASSLAKDRFYEQYF,TRBD1,NA,TRBV7-6,TRBJ2-7
TGCGCCAGCAGCCAACGAGGGGTGGATGAGCAGTTCTTC,CASSQRGVDEQFF,NA,NA,TRBV4-1,TRBJ2-1
TGTGCCAGCAGCTCTGGGACTGTATGGAACACTGAAGCTTTCTTT,CASSSGTVWNTEAFF,NA,NA,TRBV7-2,TRBJ1-1
TGTGCCAGTAATTCGAGGGGGAGGACAGATACGCAGTATTTT,CASNSRGRTDTQYF,NA,NA,TRBV19,TRBJ2-3
TGTGCCAGCAGCTTAAACAGGGGGCTTCGGGTTGAAGCTTTCTTT,CASSLNRGLRVEAFF,TRBD1,NA,TRBV11-3,TRBJ1-1
TGTGCCAGCAGCTCGACGACGACAGGCTATAATTCACCCCTCCACTTT,CASSSTTTGYNSPLHF,NA,NA,TRBV5-8,TRBJ1-6
TGTGCCAGCAGCTTGGCTGGGGCCAACGTCCTGACTTTC,CASSLAGANVLTF,NA,NA,TRBV5-6,TRBJ2-6
TGTGCTAGTGGTTCACACGTCCGTGGAACTGAAGCTTTCTTT,CASGSHVRGTEAFF,NA,NA,TRBV12-5,TRBJ1-1
TGCGCCAGCAGCTATTTACTAGCGGGGGGCAACGGGGAGCTGTTTTTT,CASSYLLAGGNGELFF,TRBD2,NA,TRBV5-1,TRBJ2-2
TGTGCCAGTAGTGCCGCTGAGGGGGCTGAAGCTTTCTTT,CASSAAEGAEAFF,NA,NA,TRBV19,TRBJ1-1
TGTGCCAGCAGCTCCAGAATGACAGGGCCTTCTTCGGGGTACACCTTC,CASSSRMTGPSSGYTF,TRBD1,NA,TRBV11-2,TRBJ1-2
TGCGCCAGCAGCGCTAAACAGGGGAGGAGCATTCAGTACTTC,CASSAKQGRSIQYF,NA,NA,TRBV5-1,TRBJ2-4
TGTGCCAGCAGCGCACTAGCGGGGTTCACCGGGGAGCTGTTTTTT,CASSALAGFTGELFF,TRBD2,NA,TRBV7-9,TRBJ2-2
TGCGCCAGCAGCTTGAGTCCAGCGGGGGAGGGGACCCAGTACTTC,CASSLSPAGEGTQYF,TRBD2,few,TRBV5-1,TRBJ2-5
TGTGCCTCGACGGGGAACACTGAAGCTTTCTTT,CASTGNTEAFF,NA,NA,TRBV30,TRBJ1-1
TGTGCTAGTGCGCTCCACGACCCCGGGACAGGGACCGGGCAGCCCCAGCATTTT,CASALHDPGTGTGQPQHF,TRBD1,NA,TRBV12-5,TRBJ1-5
TGTGCCAGCAGCGTAGACGGGAGGGACAATGAGCAGTTCTTC,CASSVDGRDNEQFF,TRBD2,NA,TRBV9,TRBJ2-1
TGTGCAAGTGGGCCAGGGAATTCACCCCTCCACTTT,CASGPGNSPLHF,NA,NA,TRBV12-2,TRBJ1-6
TGTGCCAGCAGTGTACAGCGGAGCTACAATGAGCAGTTCTTC,CASSVQRSYNEQFF,NA,NA,TRBV2,TRBJ2-1
TGTGCCAGTAGTATGGGCGGGCTTAACACTGAAGCTTTCTTT,CASSMGGLNTEAFF,NA,NA,TRBV19,TRBJ1-1
TGTGCCAGCAGATCGACAGGGGGTTCCTACGAGCAGTACTTC,CASRSTGGSYEQYF,TRBD1,NA,TRBV11-2,TRBJ2-7
TGTGCCTCCCGGATGCTAATGAACACTGAAGCTTTCTTT,CASRMLMNTEAFF,NA,NA,TRBV30,TRBJ1-1
TGTGCCAGCAGCTTAAGGCGGAACAATGAGCAGTTCTTC,CASSLRRNNEQFF,NA,once,TRBV13,TRBJ2-1
TGCGCCAGCCAGGCTCGTGCAGGGGGCGGCTATGGCTACACCTTC,CASQARAGGGYGYTF,TRBD1,NA,TRBV5-1,TRBJ1-2
TGTGCCAGTAGTAGTGGACGGGACAGGGGTAAAAGAAGCAATCAGCCCCAGCATTTT,CASSSGRDRGKRSNQPQHF,TRBD1,few,TRBV19,TRBJ1-5
TGTGCCTGGAGTGTATTCAATGAGCAGTTCTTC,CAWSVFNEQFF,NA,once,TRBV30,TRBJ2-1
TGCGCCAGCAGCTTCGGTAGTCCCGGGACTAGTCGTAATGAGCAGTTCTTC,CASSFGSPGTSRNEQFF,TRBD2,once,TRBV5-1,TRBJ2-1
TGTGCCAGCACCAAGCTGGACAGGGGAGCTTTCTTT,CASTKLDRGAFF,TRBD1,NA,TRBV11-2,TRBJ1-1
TGCGCCAGCAGCTTGGATCTCTCCTACAATGAGCAGTTCTTC,CASSLDLSYNEQFF,NA,NA,TRBV5-1,TRBJ2-1
TGTGCCAGTAGTATCCCGGGGGCTAGCGGGAGTCGAAATGAGCAGTTCTTC,CASSIPGASGSRNEQFF,TRBD2,NA,TRBV19,TRBJ2-1
TGCGCCAGCAGCTCTCGAGCAGGACCTGGTGGCTACACCTTC,CASSSRAGPGGYTF,NA,NA,TRBV5-1,TRBJ1-2
TGTGCCAGCAGGGAGACAGGGTGGAACACTGAAGCTTTCTTT,CASRETGWNTEAFF,TRBD1,NA,TRBV25-1,TRBJ1-1
TGTGCCTGGAGCCGAGTCGAGAGGGTGAACACTGAAGCTTTCTTT,CAWSRVERVNTEAFF,NA,NA,TRBV30,TRBJ1-1
TGTGCCAGCAGAGGACAACTCACGAACACTGAAGCTTTCTTT,CASRGQLTNTEAFF,NA,few,TRBV2,TRBJ1-1
TGTGCCAGCAGCTTGGCCTCCATGGCTACCGGGGAGCTGTTTTTT,CASSLASMATGELFF,NA,once,TRBV5-4,TRBJ2-2
TGCGCCAGCAGCTTCAAGGACCTACAACGCACAGGGTCAGATACGCAGTATTTT,CASSFKDLQRTGSDTQYF,NA,NA,TRBV5-1,TRBJ2-3
TGTGCCAGCTCACCAGGAGAAAAACTGTTTTTT,CASSPGEKLFF,NA,NA,TRBV18,TRBJ1-4
TGTGCCATCAGTGAGTCCGGGCGGTCCGAGGGCAATGAGCAGTTCTTC,CAISESGRSEGNEQFF,NA,NA,TRBV10-3,TRBJ2-1
TGTGCCAGCAGCTTGGGGTCGACCCTCCGAAACACCATATATTTT,CASSLGSTLRNTIYF,NA,NA,TRBV5-8,TRBJ1-3
TGTGCCAGCAGAAGAGGAAGTGGAAACACCATATATTTT,CASRRGSGNTIYF,NA,NA,TRBV27,TRBJ1-3
TGTGCCAGCAGTTACTTTAGACAGGTAGCGGCGGGGTCTAACTATGGCTACACCTTC,CASSYFRQVAAGSNYGYTF,NA,few,TRBV6-7,TRBJ1-2
TGTGCCAGCAGCTTTTACCGCGACAGAAACTATGGCTACACCTTC,CASSFYRDRNYGYTF,NA,NA,TRBV11-2,TRBJ1-2